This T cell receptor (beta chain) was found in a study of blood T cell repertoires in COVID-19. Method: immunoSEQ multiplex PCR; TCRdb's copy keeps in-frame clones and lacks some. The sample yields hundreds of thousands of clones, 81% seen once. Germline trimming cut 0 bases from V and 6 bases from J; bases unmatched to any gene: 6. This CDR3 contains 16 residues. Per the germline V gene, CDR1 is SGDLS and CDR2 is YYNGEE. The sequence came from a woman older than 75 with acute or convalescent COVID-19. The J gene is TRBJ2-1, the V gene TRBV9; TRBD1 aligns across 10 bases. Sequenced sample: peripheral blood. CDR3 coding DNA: TGTGCCAGCAGCGTAGGACAGGGGGCTATACGCAATGAGCAGTTCTTC. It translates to CASSVGQGAIRNEQFF.